The 20 T cell receptor beta chains given below trace back to one sample, sequenced in a study of blood T cell repertoires in COVID-19. Using immunoSEQ multiplex PCR, the repertoire was profiled, and TCRdb retains in-frame clones only, with some absent. The sample holds 100,000 to 120,000 clones; about 75% are singletons and the top ten take around 16%. Sequencing used peripheral blood. Every receptor here comes from a woman aged 80 or over with active or convalescent COVID-19.

The J gene is TRBJ2-7, the V gene TRBV9, with TRBD2 matching over 7 bases. The CDR3 is made up of 16 amino acids. V lost 0 bases to trimming and J lost 1 base; unmatched junction nucleotides: 7. CDR1 and CDR2 from the germline V gene are SGDLS and YYNGEE. CDR3 sequence reads: CASSVGGGGVSYEQYF. The CDR3 nucleotides read TGTGCCAGCAGCGTAGGAGGTGGGGGGGTTTCCTACGAGCAGTACTTC.

This clone came up once. The CDR3 protein is CASSEQGATGNTIYF. As DNA, the CDR3 is TGCGCCAGCAGCGAACAGGGGGCTACTGGAAACACCATATATTTT. This chain links TRBV5-1 with TRBJ1-3; TRBD1 agrees at 9 bases. Germline V gene data show CDR1 as SGHRS and CDR2 as YFSETQ. V lost 4 bases to trimming and J lost 2 bases; unmatched junction nucleotides: 4. This CDR3 has 15 residues.

The rearrangement uses TRBV18 and TRBJ2-5, with TRBD2 identical over 11 bases. V trimming: 0 bases; J trimming: 5 bases; junction bases outside the gene matches: 5. CDR3 length: 16 amino acids. CDR1 is KGHSH and CDR2 is LQKENI in the germline V gene. CDR3 region: CASSPPSGRAGETQYF. The CDR3 bases are TGTGCCAGCTCACCACCTAGCGGGAGGGCCGGGGAGACCCAGTACTTC.

This chain links TRBV2 with TRBJ2-3, with D maybe TRBD2 (6 bases). Germline assignment: CDR1 SNHLY and CDR2 FYNNEI. The V gene lost 7 bases and the J gene lost 3 bases, with 11 bases spanning the gap. CDR3 length: 13 residues. The chain's CDR3 is CASKDGGTDTQYF. CDR3 coding DNA: TGTGCCAGCAAGGACGGAGGGACAGATACGCAGTATTTT. Filled out from reference TRBV2 and TRBJ2-3, the complete variable domain reads EPEVTQTPSHQVTQMGQEVILRCVPISNHLYFYWYRQILGQKVEFLVSFYNNEISEKSEIFDDQFSVERPDGSNFTLKIRSTKLEDSAMYFCASKDGGTDTQYFGPGTRLTVL.

A single count supports this clone. The chain links TRBV5-1 to TRBJ2-3, with TRBD2 matching 10 bases. This CDR3 comprises 14 residues. Losses at the gene ends were 3 bases for V and 5 bases for J; bases not matched to a gene: 3. The germline gives CDR1 SGHRS, CDR2 YFSETQ. As DNA, the CDR3 is TGCGCCAGCAGCTCGTCTAGCGGGAGAGATACGCAGTATTTT. Its protein is CASSSSSGRDTQYF.

This chain links TRBV7-9 with TRBJ2-5; TRBD1 matches 8 bases. With V trimmed by 5 bases and J by 5 bases, 10 bases remained unmatched. The CDR3 loop spans 15 amino acids. In germline, CDR1 is SEHNR, CDR2 FQNEAQ (reference sequence). CDR3 nucleotides: TGTGCCAGCAGCCCACGGACAGGGTCAGGGGAGACCCAGTACTTC. Protein: CASSPRTGSGETQYF.

The rearrangement links TRBV7-2 to TRBJ1-2, with 7 bases fitting TRBD1. This CDR3 is built from 16 residues. J was trimmed by 3 bases and V by 5 bases; bases with no gene match: 12. From germline, CDR1 is SGHTA and CDR2 FQGNSA. Written as DNA, the CDR3 is TGTGCCAGCAGCCCCGACAGGGTATCTCTCTACTATGGCTACACCTTC. Translating gives CASSPDRVSLYYGYTF.

This clone was detected only once. The chain links TRBV19 to TRBJ2-2; no definite D call. The CDR3 has 13 amino acids. Trimming left V 3 bases short and J 4 bases short, with 6 bases between. In germline, CDR1 is LNHDA, CDR2 SQIVND (reference sequence). The CDR3 nucleotides are TGTGCCAGTAGTATGAGAGGCACCGGGGAGCTGTTTTTT. Translated, it gives CASSMRGTGELFF.

The gene calls are TRBV18 and TRBJ1-5; 9 positions agree with TRBD1. V lost 4 bases and J lost 6; bases outside the gene matches: 7. The CDR3 consists of 15 residues. Germline CDR1 and CDR2: KGHSH and LQKENI. CDR3 in amino acids: CASSQDRGRSQPQHF. The CDR3 DNA is TGTGCCAGCTCACAGGACAGGGGTAGATCTCAGCCCCAGCATTTT.

In its sample, this clone was seen a few times. The rearrangement uses TRBV6-5 and TRBJ1-2; no reliable D call. Germline CDR1 MNHEY, CDR2 SVGAGI. The CDR3 sequence is 13 residues long. The V end was cut by 4 bases, the J end by 4 bases, with 10 bases between. CDR3 in amino acids: CASSLTGVYGYTF. For the CDR3, the DNA is TGTGCCAGCAGTTTAACCGGGGTCTATGGCTACACCTTC.

The rearrangement uses TRBV7-9 and TRBJ2-1, with a possible D match to TRBD2 (6 bases). Germline CDR1 reads SEHNR; CDR2 reads FQNEAQ (reference sequence). The CDR3 sequence is 14 residues long. V was shortened by 5 bases and J by 3 bases, with 11 bases between the two germline ends. CDR3 nucleotide sequence: TGTGCCAGCAGCCGCGGGACCAACTACAATGAGCAGTTCTTC. Protein sequence: CASSRGTNYNEQFF.

Notes on this clone: Germline and junction disagree at one end, which may indicate a read error. The chain is built from TRBV2 and TRBJ2-5, with 16 bases matching TRBD2. The CDR3 is made up of 23 amino acids. Germline V gives CDR1 SNHLY, CDR2 FYNNEI. This CDR3 is CASSEVKSGTSGRAGRARETQYF. The CDR3 DNA is TGTGCCAGCAGCGAAGTAAAAAGCGGGACTAGCGGGAGGGCGGGTAGGGCGAGAGAGACCCAGTACTTC.

J is TRBJ1-3 and V is TRBV19; tentative D call: TRBD1 (6 bases). The CDR3 contains 16 residues. The V gene's germline CDR1 is LNHDA and CDR2 SQIVND (reference sequence). V lost 7 bases, J lost 2 bases, and 18 bases lay in between. The CDR3 sequence: CASTPKGRGPGNTIYF. DNA of the CDR3: TGTGCCAGTACTCCTAAAGGCAGGGGCCCTGGAAACACCATATATTTT.

The chain links TRBV5-1 to TRBJ1-2, with TRBD1 matching 8 bases. The CDR3 is 15 residues long. J lost 4 bases, V lost 3 bases, and 8 bases had no gene match. The germline V gene encodes CDR1 SGHRS and CDR2 YFSETQ. The CDR3 spells CASSSGGQARYGYTF. In DNA, the CDR3 is TGCGCCAGCAGCTCGGGGGGACAGGCGCGCTATGGCTACACCTTC.

This chain uses TRBV5-1 with TRBJ2-2; 7 bases are a match to TRBD2. The CDR3 contains 15 residues. Unmatched junction bases numbered 3, after V lost 0 bases and J lost 4 bases. Per germline, CDR1 SGHRS and CDR2 YFSETQ. The chain's CDR3 is CASSLVGGTTGELFF. The CDR3 DNA sequence: TGCGCCAGCAGCTTGGTGGGGGGGACCACCGGGGAGCTGTTTTTT.

This clone was observed once. V usage is TRBV6-1 and J usage is TRBJ2-2; TRBD2 aligns across 12 bases. This CDR3 comprises 19 residues. Trimming removed 2 bases from V and 6 bases from J; junction bases left unmatched: 13. Germline V gene lookup returns CDR1 MNHNS and CDR2 SASEGT. The CDR3 region is CASSEQTSGSRKSAGELFF. For the CDR3, the DNA is TGTGCCAGCAGTGAACAGACTAGCGGGAGTAGAAAGTCAGCCGGGGAGCTGTTTTTT.

This rearrangement joins TRBV28 to TRBJ2-7; 9 bases are shared with TRBD1. The V gene's germline CDR1 is MDHEN and CDR2 SYDVKM. The length of the CDR3 is 19 residues. With V trimmed by 7 bases and J by 5 bases, 24 bases remained unmatched. The CDR3 bases are TGTGCCAGCACCTCCATGGGGGGGGGTAAGGGACAGGGTAACAACGAGCAGTACTTC. Translating it yields CASTSMGGGKGQGNNEQYF.

CDR3 DNA: TGCAGTGCTAGTCGGAGTGATGGGTACAATGAGCAGTTCTTC. This translates into CSASRSDGYNEQFF. The chain joins TRBV20-1 to TRBJ2-1; D call uncertain. This CDR3 has 14 residues. V was shortened by 3 bases and J by 4 bases, with 13 bases between the two germline ends. CDR1 DFQATT and CDR2 SNEGSKA come from the germline V gene (reference sequence).

The genes are TRBV4-3 and TRBJ1-2; TRBD1 matches 8 bases. The CDR3 loop spans 17 amino acids. Germline V gene data show CDR1 as LGHNA and CDR2 as YSLEER. With 0 bases clipped from V and 0 bases from J, the junction kept 6 bases outside the gene matches. This chain's CDR3 is CASSQDWGTGPNYGYTF. The CDR3 DNA is TGCGCCAGCAGCCAAGATTGGGGGACAGGTCCTAACTATGGCTACACCTTC.

Of note for this clone: Being one base from a much bigger clone, this may be a read error. The sample carries other DNA sequences with the same CDR3. The chain has TRBV29-1 and TRBJ2-6; possibly TRBD1 for D (6 bases). This CDR3 has 17 residues. Germline V gene sequence: CDR1 SQVTM, CDR2 ANQGSEA. Deletions cut 4 bases from V and 0 bases from J, with 16 bases between. DNA of the CDR3: TGCAGCGTTGTATTCGAGACAGGTAGCTCTGGGGCCAACGTCCTGACTTTC. Protein sequence: CSVVFETGSSGANVLTF.